Described below is a single TCR beta chain sequence and its context. This sample was included in a study of cytomegalovirus exposure and HLA in healthy donors. Vbeta (60) and Jbeta (13) primers were used in the PCR. Some clones are missing from TCRdb's copy, which holds only in-frame ones; the method was immunoSEQ multiplex PCR. This sample has some 150,000 clones, with approximately 72% found just once. The receptor was derived from a human donor in good health. Material for sequencing was PBMCs.

The CDR3 nucleotides are TGTGCCAGCAGCTTGGGAGCAGGATGGTACGAGCAGTACTTC. This sequence encodes CASSLGAGWYEQYF. The chain is built from TRBV5-5 and TRBJ2-7; D is ambiguous. The germline gives CDR1 SGHKS, CDR2 YYEKEE (reference sequence). CDR3 length: 14 amino acids. Between the trimmed V and J ends, which lost 0 bases and 4 bases, there was a span of 11 bases.